The 15 T cell receptor beta chains in this list originate from one sample, sequenced in a study of shared clonotypes between healthy human individuals. Measured with immunoSEQ multiplex PCR; TCRdb has only the in-frame clones, and not every one. The top ten hold 0.1% to 0.15% of the sample, which has 2 million to 2.5 million clones, over 85% seen once. The specimen was naive CD4+ T cells sorted from blood. Indicated subset: CD45RA+ positively selected. These receptors all stem from a young man in good health.

The chain joins TRBV28 to TRBJ2-7; D unclear. Looked up from germline, CDR1 is MDHEN and CDR2 is SYDVKM. The CDR3 runs 16 residues. The V and J ends lost 5 bases and 2 bases respectively, with 19 bases between them. CDR3 DNA sequence: TGTGCCAGCAGTCCAATGTCCTTCGGGTTCACCTACGAGCAGTACTTC. Its protein is CASSPMSFGFTYEQYF.

The rearrangement uses TRBV27 and TRBJ2-7, with 9 bases lining up with TRBD2. V shed 10 bases, J shed 3 bases, and the junction held 4 bases outside the gene matches. Germline loops: CDR1 MNHEY, CDR2 SMNVEV (reference sequence). This CDR3 is built from 12 residues. CDR3 nucleotide sequence: TGTGCCACCAGCGGGGGGCTCTACGAGCAGTACTTC. Translation: CATSGGLYEQYF.

The V call is TRBV7-2, the J call TRBJ2-7; D may be TRBD1 (6 bases). CDR3 length: 14 residues. The germline V and J ends were trimmed by 6 bases and 2 bases, with 14 bases remaining between them. Germline lookup yields CDR1 SGHTA and CDR2 FQGNSA. CDR3 in DNA: TGTGCCAGCAGTTCCACCTGGACAGCCTACGAGCAGTACTTC. Its protein is CASSSTWTAYEQYF.

The chain joins TRBV27 to TRBJ2-7; D possibly uses TRBD1 or TRBD2 (5 bases each). This CDR3 has 16 residues. The germline V gene has CDR1 MNHEY and CDR2 SMNVEV (reference sequence). V shed 3 bases and J shed 0 bases, with 15 bases lying between them. The CDR3 nucleotides read TGTGCCAGCAGTTTTCTCCCCGGGGCGAGCTCCTACGAGCAGTACTTC. It codes for CASSFLPGASSYEQYF.

This rearrangement joins TRBV28 to TRBJ2-3, with 11 positions matching TRBD2. After removal of 5 bases from V and 3 bases from J, the junction contained 4 bases not matched to a gene. Germline lookup yields CDR1 MDHEN and CDR2 SYDVKM. CDR3 length: 15 amino acids. Here the CDR3 DNA reads TGTGCCAGCAGTCCGGGGACTAGCGGTACAGATACGCAGTATTTT. This sequence encodes CASSPGTSGTDTQYF.

Regarding this clone: This sample includes further DNA sequences coding for the same CDR3. This rearrangement joins TRBV5-1 to TRBJ2-3, with 9 bases lining up with TRBD2. CDR3 size: 14 residues. V lost 1 base to trimming and J lost 5 bases; unmatched junction nucleotides: 2. Germline-derived CDR1 and CDR2 are SGHRS and YFSETQ. The DNA of the CDR3 is TGCGCCAGCAGCTTGACAGCGGGGGGAGATACGCAGTATTTT. This encodes CASSLTAGGDTQYF.

This rearrangement joins TRBV5-1 to TRBJ2-7; 10 bases fit TRBD1. Looked up from germline, CDR1 is SGHRS and CDR2 is YFSETQ. The CDR3 length is 16 residues. The ends lost 1 base at V and 3 bases at J; junction bases unmatched: 7. The CDR3 coding sequence is TGCGCCAGCAGCTTGCTTTCGGACAGGGGGATCTACGAGCAGTACTTC. It translates to CASSLLSDRGIYEQYF.

The chain carries TRBV5-1 and TRBJ2-7; TRBD2 aligns across 8 bases. CDR3 length: 16 residues. Trimming at V came to 0 bases and at J to 3 bases, leaving 8 bases not matched to a gene. From germline, CDR1 is SGHRS and CDR2 YFSETQ. The CDR3 spells CASSLGPGLGNYEQYF. For the CDR3, the DNA is TGCGCCAGCAGCTTGGGCCCGGGACTAGGGAACTACGAGCAGTACTTC.

This clone was observed a single time. The chain links TRBV14 to TRBJ2-7; 8 nucleotides align to TRBD2. Germline assignment: CDR1 SGHDN and CDR2 FVKESK. V dropped 5 bases and J dropped 8; count of bases not matched to a gene: 8. This CDR3 comprises 13 residues. The chain's CDR3 is CASSSYGGAQQYF. CDR3 nucleotides: TGTGCCAGCAGCTCCTACGGGGGGGCTCAGCAGTACTTC. Full variable domain (missing parts from reference TRBV14 and TRBJ2-7): EAGVTQFPSHSVIEKGQTVTLRCDPISGHDNLYWYRRVMGKEIKFLLHFVKESKQDESGMPNNRFLAERTGGTYSTLKVQPAELEDSGVYFCASSSYGGAQQYFGPGTRLTVT.

The genes are TRBV6-6 and TRBJ2-5; the D is unclear. The V end lost 2 bases, the J end lost 1 base, and 11 bases lay between the germline ends. CDR1 and CDR2 (germline): MNHNY, SVGAGI (reference sequence). This CDR3 region has 15 residues. CDR3 in amino acids: CASSYPALSQETQYF. The CDR3 DNA follows: TGTGCCAGCAGTTACCCTGCGCTATCCCAAGAGACCCAGTACTTC.

J is TRBJ1-1 and V is TRBV5-6; TRBD1 agrees at 12 bases. The CDR3 is 15 amino acids. Germline V gives CDR1 SGHDT, CDR2 YYEEEE. Losses at the gene ends were 5 bases for V and 5 bases for J; bases not matched to a gene: 7. CDR3 sequence: CASRRGQGAWTEAFF. CDR3 bases: TGTGCCAGCAGGCGGGGACAGGGGGCTTGGACTGAAGCTTTCTTT.

About this clone: This sample also contains other DNA sequences that code for the same CDR3. The chain links TRBV5-1 to TRBJ1-2; 7 bases match TRBD1. The CDR3 loop spans 13 amino acids. Germline-derived CDR1 and CDR2 are SGHRS and YFSETQ. V trimming: 0 bases; J trimming: 5 bases; junction bases outside the gene matches: 1. DNA of the CDR3: TGCGCCAGCAGCTTGGGGACAGGATATGGCTACACCTTC. It is translated as CASSLGTGYGYTF.

A word on this clone: This may stem from a read error, because a much larger clone lies one nucleotide away. This chain connects TRBV2 to TRBJ1-6; D is ambiguous. Germline V gene sequence: CDR1 SNHLY, CDR2 FYNNEI. The CDR3 runs to 12 residues. The DNA for the CDR3 is TGTACCAGCAGCTACCCGGGGTCACCCCTCCACTTT. Translation gives CTSSYPGSPLHF.

The genes are TRBV4-3 and TRBJ2-7; D is possibly TRBD1 (6 bases). Germline CDR1 LGHNA, CDR2 YSLEER. V lost 4 bases and J 6 bases, leaving 13 bases between the germline ends. The CDR3 covers 13 residues. The CDR3 coding sequence is TGCGCCAGCAGCCTTTTTACAGGGTCCGAGCAGTACTTC. Amino acid sequence: CASSLFTGSEQYF.

CDR3 protein: CASSIGKGMNTEAFF. Written as DNA, the CDR3 is TGTGCCAGTAGTATAGGAAAGGGCATGAACACTGAAGCTTTCTTT. The gene calls are TRBV19 and TRBJ1-1; D remains unclear. The CDR3 is made up of 15 amino acids. The V end lost 1 base, the J end lost 0 bases, and 9 bases lay between the germline ends. In germline, CDR1 is LNHDA, CDR2 SQIVND (reference sequence).